This is a list of T cell receptor beta chains from one sample in a study of shared T cell receptors in the human thymus. Only in-frame clones appear in the TCRdb table, and some are missing; sequencing was by immunoSEQ multiplex PCR. This table has hundreds of thousands of clones, roughly 90% appearing once. In addition, the sample was reused for a study of human thymus T cells.

Sequencing was carried out using thymocytes. The source is a boy in the first two years of life with a congenital heart defect. CDR3s include the opening cysteine and the closing phenylalanine or tryptophan. Each record gives: CDR3 protein, CDR3 DNA, D gene, V gene, clone size, J gene. A D gene is named only where the DNA matches it firmly. Not every row has a clone size; where given, it reads once, few, many or a size class.

CDR3aa: CASSRKGQGPHNEQFF; CDR3nt: TGTGCCAGCAGCCGAAAGGGACAGGGCCCACACAATGAGCAGTTCTTC; d_gene: TRBD1; v_gene: TRBV28; abundance: .; j_gene: TRBJ2-1
CDR3aa: CASSIRGGGLNTEAFF; CDR3nt: TGTGCCAGTAGTATACGGGGTGGGGGGTTGAACACTGAAGCTTTCTTT; d_gene: .; v_gene: TRBV19; abundance: .; j_gene: TRBJ1-1
CDR3aa: CASSPGQGKGYTF; CDR3nt: TGTGCCAGCAGCCCAGGACAGGGGAAGGGCTACACCTTC; d_gene: TRBD1; v_gene: TRBV5-5; abundance: .; j_gene: TRBJ1-2
CDR3aa: CATRRGSHEQFF; CDR3nt: TGTGCCACCCGAAGGGGGAGCCATGAGCAGTTCTTC; d_gene: .; v_gene: TRBV28; abundance: few; j_gene: TRBJ2-1
CDR3aa: CAWSVRPSGRAVDPKNIQYF; CDR3nt: TGTGCCTGGAGTGTACGGCCTAGCGGGAGGGCCGTGGACCCCAAAAACATTCAGTACTTC; d_gene: TRBD2; v_gene: TRBV30; abundance: .; j_gene: TRBJ2-4
CDR3aa: CASSFCGTGPATGELFF; CDR3nt: TGTGCCAGCAGTTTTTGCGGGACAGGGCCTGCGACCGGGGAGCTGTTTTTT; d_gene: TRBD1; v_gene: TRBV27; abundance: once; j_gene: TRBJ2-2
CDR3aa: CASSMGGGQPQHF; CDR3nt: TGTGCCAGTAGTATGGGGGGAGGACAGCCCCAGCATTTT; d_gene: .; v_gene: TRBV19; abundance: .; j_gene: TRBJ1-5
CDR3aa: CASSPHRETEAFF; CDR3nt: TGTGCCAGCTCACCACACAGGGAGACTGAAGCTTTCTTT; d_gene: .; v_gene: TRBV18; abundance: few; j_gene: TRBJ1-1
CDR3aa: CASSPTWSTEAFF; CDR3nt: TGTGCCAGCAGCCCGACTTGGAGCACTGAAGCTTTCTTT; d_gene: .; v_gene: TRBV7-2; abundance: .; j_gene: TRBJ1-1
CDR3aa: CASSATLAEGSYNEQFF; CDR3nt: TGTGCCAGCAGTGCAACCCTAGCGGAGGGTTCCTACAATGAGCAGTTCTTC; d_gene: TRBD2; v_gene: TRBV25-1; abundance: .; j_gene: TRBJ2-1
CDR3aa: CASSPGDRANYGYTF; CDR3nt: TGCGCCAGCAGCCCCGGGGACAGGGCTAACTATGGCTACACCTTC; d_gene: TRBD1; v_gene: TRBV10-1; abundance: .; j_gene: TRBJ1-2
CDR3aa: CASSPTSTYNEQFF; CDR3nt: TGCGCCAGCAGCCCCACTAGTACCTACAATGAGCAGTTCTTC; d_gene: .; v_gene: TRBV5-1; abundance: .; j_gene: TRBJ2-1
CDR3aa: CASKETGTGCTDTQYF; CDR3nt: TGCGCCAGCAAAGAGACCGGGACAGGGTGCACAGATACGCAGTATTTT; d_gene: TRBD1; v_gene: TRBV5-1; abundance: few; j_gene: TRBJ2-3
CDR3aa: CASSSWTEGRYEQFF; CDR3nt: TGTGCCAGCAGCTCATGGACAGAGGGTCGCTATGAGCAGTTCTTC; d_gene: .; v_gene: TRBV5-6; abundance: .; j_gene: TRBJ2-1
CDR3aa: CASGLVASGRDGELFF; CDR3nt: TGTGCTAGTGGTTTGGTGGCTAGCGGGAGGGACGGGGAGCTGTTTTTT; d_gene: TRBD2; v_gene: TRBV12-5; abundance: .; j_gene: TRBJ2-2
CDR3aa: CASSGQGGRLAKNIQYF; CDR3nt: TGTGCCAGCTCAGGACAGGGAGGAAGACTAGCCAAAAACATTCAGTACTTC; d_gene: TRBD1; v_gene: TRBV5-6; abundance: .; j_gene: TRBJ2-4
CDR3aa: CASSLGGQDSGNTIYF; CDR3nt: TGTGCCAGCAGCTTAGGAGGGCAGGACTCTGGAAACACCATATATTTT; d_gene: .; v_gene: TRBV11-3; abundance: .; j_gene: TRBJ1-3
CDR3aa: CASSNSGTSLTDTQYF; CDR3nt: TGTGCCAGCAGCAATTCCGGGACTAGCCTGACAGATACGCAGTATTTT; d_gene: TRBD2; v_gene: TRBV14; abundance: .; j_gene: TRBJ2-3
CDR3aa: CASSEYPDRGGEKLFF; CDR3nt: TGTGCCAGCAGTGAATATCCTGACAGGGGAGGTGAAAAACTGTTTTTT; d_gene: TRBD1; v_gene: TRBV25-1; abundance: .; j_gene: TRBJ1-4
CDR3aa: CASSPGTPPSSYNEQFF; CDR3nt: TGTGCCAGCAGCCCGGGGACTCCTCCTAGCTCCTACAATGAGCAGTTCTTC; d_gene: .; v_gene: TRBV11-2; abundance: .; j_gene: TRBJ2-1
CDR3aa: CASPRVLRTVSYGYTF; CDR3nt: TGTGCCAGCCCAAGGGTCCTGAGGACAGTCTCCTATGGCTACACCTTC; d_gene: .; v_gene: TRBV2; abundance: .; j_gene: TRBJ1-2
CDR3aa: CAGGPPDHREQYF; CDR3nt: TGTGCCGGCGGGCCGCCGGACCACCGCGAGCAGTACTTC; d_gene: .; v_gene: TRBV10-3; abundance: .; j_gene: TRBJ2-7